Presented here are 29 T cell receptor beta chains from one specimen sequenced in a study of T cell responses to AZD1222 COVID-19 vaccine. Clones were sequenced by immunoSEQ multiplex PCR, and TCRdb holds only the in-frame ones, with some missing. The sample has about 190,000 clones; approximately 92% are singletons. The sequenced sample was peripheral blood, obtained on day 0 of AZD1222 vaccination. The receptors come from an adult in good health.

The CDR3 is CAIQPQNGNTIYF. In DNA, the CDR3 is TGTGCCATTCAGCCCCAAAATGGAAACACCATATATTTT. The chain recombines TRBV25-1 with TRBJ1-3, with D unresolved. There are 13 residues in the CDR3. Trimming stripped 10 bases from V and 3 bases from J, with 13 bases between. From germline, CDR1 is MGHDK and CDR2 SYGVNS.

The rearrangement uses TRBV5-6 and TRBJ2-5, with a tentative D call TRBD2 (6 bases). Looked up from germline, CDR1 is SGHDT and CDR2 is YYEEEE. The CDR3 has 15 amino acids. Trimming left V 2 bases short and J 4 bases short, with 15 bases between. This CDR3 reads CASSFAGTIRETQYF. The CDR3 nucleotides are TGTGCCAGCAGCTTTGCGGGGACGATTCGAGAGACCCAGTACTTC.

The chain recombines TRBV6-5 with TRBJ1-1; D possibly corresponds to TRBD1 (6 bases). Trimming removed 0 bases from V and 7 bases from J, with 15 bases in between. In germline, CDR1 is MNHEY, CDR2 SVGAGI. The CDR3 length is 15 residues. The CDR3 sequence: CASSYSSQGYGEAFF. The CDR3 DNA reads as TGTGCCAGCAGTTACTCCTCACAGGGTTACGGTGAAGCTTTCTTT.

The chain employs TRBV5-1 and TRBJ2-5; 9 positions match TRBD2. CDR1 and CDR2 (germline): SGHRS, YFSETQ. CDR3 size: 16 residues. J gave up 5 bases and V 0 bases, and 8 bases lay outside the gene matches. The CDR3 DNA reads TGCGCCAGCAGCTTGGCGTCGCGGGGGGGCGAGGAGACCCAGTACTTC. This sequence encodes CASSLASRGGEETQYF.

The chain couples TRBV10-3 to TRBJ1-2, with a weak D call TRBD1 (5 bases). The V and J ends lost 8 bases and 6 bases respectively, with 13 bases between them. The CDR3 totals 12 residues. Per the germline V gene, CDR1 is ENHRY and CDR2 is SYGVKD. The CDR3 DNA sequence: TGTGCCATCCGTTGGGGGGGAGATGGCTACACCTTC. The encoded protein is CAIRWGGDGYTF.

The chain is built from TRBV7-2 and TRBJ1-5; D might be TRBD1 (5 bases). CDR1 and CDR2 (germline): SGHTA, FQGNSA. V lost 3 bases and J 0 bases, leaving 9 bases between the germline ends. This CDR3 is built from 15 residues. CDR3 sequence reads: CASSFGARSNQPQHF. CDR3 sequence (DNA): TGTGCCAGCAGCTTTGGGGCACGTAGCAATCAGCCCCAGCATTTT. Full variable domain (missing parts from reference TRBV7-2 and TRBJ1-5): GAGVSQSPSNKVTEKGKDVELRCDPISGHTALYWYRQSLGQGLEFLIYFQGNSAPDKSGLPSDRFSAERTGGSVSTLTIQRTQQEDSAVYLCASSFGARSNQPQHFGDGTRLSIL.

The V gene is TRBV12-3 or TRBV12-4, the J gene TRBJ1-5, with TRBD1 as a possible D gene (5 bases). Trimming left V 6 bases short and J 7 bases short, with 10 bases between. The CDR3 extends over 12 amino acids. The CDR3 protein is CASRQGGQPQHF. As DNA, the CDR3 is TGTGCCAGCAGGCAGGGAGGGCAGCCCCAGCATTTT.

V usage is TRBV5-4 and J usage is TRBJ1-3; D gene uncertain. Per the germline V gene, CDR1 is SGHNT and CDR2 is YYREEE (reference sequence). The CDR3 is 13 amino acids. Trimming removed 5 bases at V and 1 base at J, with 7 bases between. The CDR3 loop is CASRSESGNTIYF. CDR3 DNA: TGTGCCAGCAGATCGGAGTCTGGAAACACCATATATTTT.

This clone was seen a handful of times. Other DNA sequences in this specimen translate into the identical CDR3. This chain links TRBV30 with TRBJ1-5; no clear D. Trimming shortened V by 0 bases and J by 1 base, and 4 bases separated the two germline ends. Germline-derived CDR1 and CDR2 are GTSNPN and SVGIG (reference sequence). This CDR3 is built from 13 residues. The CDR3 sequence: CAWSVESNQPQHF. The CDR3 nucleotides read TGTGCCTGGAGTGTAGAGAGCAATCAGCCCCAGCATTTT.

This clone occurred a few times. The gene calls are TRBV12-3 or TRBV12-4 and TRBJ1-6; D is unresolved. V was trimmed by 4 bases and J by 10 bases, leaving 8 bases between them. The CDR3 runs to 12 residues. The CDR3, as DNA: TGTGCCAGCAGTTACCGTCCCTCACCCCTCCACTTT. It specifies CASSYRPSPLHF.

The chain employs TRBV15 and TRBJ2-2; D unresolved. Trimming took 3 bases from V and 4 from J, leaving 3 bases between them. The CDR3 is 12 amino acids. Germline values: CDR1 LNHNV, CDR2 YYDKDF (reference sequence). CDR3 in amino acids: CATSRGTGELFF. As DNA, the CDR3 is TGTGCCACCAGCAGGGGCACCGGGGAGCTGTTTTTT.

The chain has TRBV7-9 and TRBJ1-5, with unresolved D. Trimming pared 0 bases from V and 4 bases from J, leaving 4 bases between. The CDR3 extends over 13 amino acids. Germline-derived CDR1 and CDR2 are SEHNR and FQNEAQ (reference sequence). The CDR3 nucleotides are TGTGCCAGCAGCTTAGCAGAGAATCAGCCCCAGCATTTT. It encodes CASSLAENQPQHF.

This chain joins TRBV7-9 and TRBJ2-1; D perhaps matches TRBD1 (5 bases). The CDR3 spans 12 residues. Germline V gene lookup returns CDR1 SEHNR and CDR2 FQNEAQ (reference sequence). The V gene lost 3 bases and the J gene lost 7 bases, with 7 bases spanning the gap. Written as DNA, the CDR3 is TGTGCCAGCAGCTTCCAGGGTAATGAGCAGTTCTTC. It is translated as CASSFQGNEQFF.

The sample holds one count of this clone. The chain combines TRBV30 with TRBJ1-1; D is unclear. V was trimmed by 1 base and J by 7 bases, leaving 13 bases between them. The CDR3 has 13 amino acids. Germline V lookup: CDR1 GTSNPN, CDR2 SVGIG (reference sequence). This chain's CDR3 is CAWSGRASGEAFF. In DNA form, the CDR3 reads TGTGCCTGGAGTGGGCGAGCTTCTGGTGAAGCTTTCTTT.

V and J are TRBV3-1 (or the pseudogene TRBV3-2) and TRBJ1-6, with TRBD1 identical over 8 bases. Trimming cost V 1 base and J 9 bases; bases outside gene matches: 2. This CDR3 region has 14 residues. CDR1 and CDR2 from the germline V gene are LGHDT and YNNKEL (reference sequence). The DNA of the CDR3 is TGTGCCAGCAGCCAAGCCAGGGGGCTTTCACCCCTCCACTTT. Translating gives CASSQARGLSPLHF.

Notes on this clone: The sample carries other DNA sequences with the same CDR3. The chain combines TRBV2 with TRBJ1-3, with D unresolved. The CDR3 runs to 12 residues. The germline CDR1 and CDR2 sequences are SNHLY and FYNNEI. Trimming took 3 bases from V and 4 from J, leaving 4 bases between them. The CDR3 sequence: CASSEGGNTIYF. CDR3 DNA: TGTGCCAGCAGTGAGGGAGGAAACACCATATATTTT. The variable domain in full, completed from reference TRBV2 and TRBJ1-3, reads EPEVTQTPSHQVTQMGQEVILRCVPISNHLYFYWYRQILGQKVEFLVSFYNNEISEKSEIFDDQFSVERPDGSNFTLKIRSTKLEDSAMYFCASSEGGNTIYFGEGSWLTVV.

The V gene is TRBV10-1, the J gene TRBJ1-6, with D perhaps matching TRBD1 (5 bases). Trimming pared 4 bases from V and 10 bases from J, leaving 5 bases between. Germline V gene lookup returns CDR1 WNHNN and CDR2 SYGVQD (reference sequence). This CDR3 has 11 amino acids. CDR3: CASSGGSPLHF. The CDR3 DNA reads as TGCGCCAGCAGTGGGGGGTCACCCCTCCACTTT.

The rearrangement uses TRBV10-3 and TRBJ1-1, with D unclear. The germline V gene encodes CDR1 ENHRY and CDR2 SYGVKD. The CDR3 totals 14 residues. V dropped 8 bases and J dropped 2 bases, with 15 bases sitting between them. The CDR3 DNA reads TGTGCCATCCGAAGGGTTAGTTATAACACTGAAGCTTTCTTT. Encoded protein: CAIRRVSYNTEAFF.

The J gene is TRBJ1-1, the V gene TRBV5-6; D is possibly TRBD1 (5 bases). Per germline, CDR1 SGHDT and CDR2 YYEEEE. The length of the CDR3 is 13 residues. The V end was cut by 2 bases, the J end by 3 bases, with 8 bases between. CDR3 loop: CASSFGGYTEAFF. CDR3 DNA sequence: TGTGCCAGCAGCTTTGGGGGTTACACTGAAGCTTTCTTT.

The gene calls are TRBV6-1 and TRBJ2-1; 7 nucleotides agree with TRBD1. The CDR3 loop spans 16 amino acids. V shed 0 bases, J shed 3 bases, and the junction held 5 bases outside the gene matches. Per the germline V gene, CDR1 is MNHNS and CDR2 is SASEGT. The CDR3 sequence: CASSEALTGFYNEQFF. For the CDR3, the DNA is TGTGCCAGCAGTGAAGCCCTGACAGGGTTCTACAATGAGCAGTTCTTC.

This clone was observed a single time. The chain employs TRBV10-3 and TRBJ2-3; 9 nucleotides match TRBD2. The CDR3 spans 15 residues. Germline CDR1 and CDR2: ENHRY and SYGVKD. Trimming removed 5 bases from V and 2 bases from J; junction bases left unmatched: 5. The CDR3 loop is CAISSSGGYTDTQYF. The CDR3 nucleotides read TGTGCCATCAGTTCCAGCGGGGGGTACACAGATACGCAGTATTTT.

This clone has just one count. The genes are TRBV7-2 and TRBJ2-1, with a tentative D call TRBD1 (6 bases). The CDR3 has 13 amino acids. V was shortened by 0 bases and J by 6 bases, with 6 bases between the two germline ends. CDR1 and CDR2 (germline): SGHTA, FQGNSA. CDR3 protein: CASSLAGANEQFF. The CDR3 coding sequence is TGTGCCAGCAGCTTAGCGGGGGCCAATGAGCAGTTCTTC.

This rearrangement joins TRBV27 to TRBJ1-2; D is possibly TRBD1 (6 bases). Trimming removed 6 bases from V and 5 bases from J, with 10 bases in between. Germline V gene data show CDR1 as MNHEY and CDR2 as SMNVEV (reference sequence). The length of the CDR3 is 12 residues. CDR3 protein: CASRQGRYGYTF. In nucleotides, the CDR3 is TGTGCCAGCAGACAGGGAAGGTATGGCTACACCTTC.

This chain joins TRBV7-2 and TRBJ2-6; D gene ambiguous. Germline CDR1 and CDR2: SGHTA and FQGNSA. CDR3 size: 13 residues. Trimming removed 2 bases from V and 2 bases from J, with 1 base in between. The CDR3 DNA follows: TGTGCCAGCAGCTTACCTGGGGCCAACGTCCTGACTTTC. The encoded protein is CASSLPGANVLTF.

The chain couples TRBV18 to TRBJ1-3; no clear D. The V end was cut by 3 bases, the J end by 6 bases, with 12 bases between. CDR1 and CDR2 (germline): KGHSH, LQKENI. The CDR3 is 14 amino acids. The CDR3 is CASSPGRNVNTIYF. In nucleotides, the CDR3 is TGTGCCAGCTCACCGGGCAGGAACGTAAACACCATATATTTT.

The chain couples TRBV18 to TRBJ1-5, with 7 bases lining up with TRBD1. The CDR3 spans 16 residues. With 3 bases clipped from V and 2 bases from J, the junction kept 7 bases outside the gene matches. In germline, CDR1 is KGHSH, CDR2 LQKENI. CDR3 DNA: TGTGCCAGCTCACCGCCTATAACAGGGGGCAATCAGCCCCAGCATTTT. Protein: CASSPPITGGNQPQHF.

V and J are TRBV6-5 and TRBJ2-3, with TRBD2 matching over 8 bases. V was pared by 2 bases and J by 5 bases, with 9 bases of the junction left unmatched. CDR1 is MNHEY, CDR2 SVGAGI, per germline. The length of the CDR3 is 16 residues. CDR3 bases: TGTGCCAGCAGTTACGGCGGGCGGGGGGCCGGAGATACGCAGTATTTT. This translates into CASSYGGRGAGDTQYF.

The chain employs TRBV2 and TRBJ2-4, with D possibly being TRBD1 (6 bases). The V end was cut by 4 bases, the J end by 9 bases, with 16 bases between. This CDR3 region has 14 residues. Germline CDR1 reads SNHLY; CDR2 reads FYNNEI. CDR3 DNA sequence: TGTGCCAGCAGTGGCCCTGCAGGGGAATCCATTCAGTACTTC. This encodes CASSGPAGESIQYF.

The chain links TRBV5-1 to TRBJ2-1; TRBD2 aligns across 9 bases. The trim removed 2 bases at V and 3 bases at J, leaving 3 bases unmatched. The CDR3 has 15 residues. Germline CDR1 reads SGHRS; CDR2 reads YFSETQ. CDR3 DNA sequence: TGCGCCAGCAGCTTTAGCGGGGGCCTCTACAATGAGCAGTTCTTC. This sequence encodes CASSFSGGLYNEQFF.